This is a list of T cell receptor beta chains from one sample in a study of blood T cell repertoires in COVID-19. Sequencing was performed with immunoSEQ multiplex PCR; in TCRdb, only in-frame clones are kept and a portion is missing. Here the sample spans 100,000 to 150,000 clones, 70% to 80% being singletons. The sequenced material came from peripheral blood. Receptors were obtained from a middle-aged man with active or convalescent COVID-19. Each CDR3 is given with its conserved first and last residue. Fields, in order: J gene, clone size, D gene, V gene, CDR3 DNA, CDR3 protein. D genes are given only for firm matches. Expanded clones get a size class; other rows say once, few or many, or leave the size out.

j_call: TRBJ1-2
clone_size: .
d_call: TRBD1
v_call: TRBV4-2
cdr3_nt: TGTGCCAGCAGCCAAAATATTAACAGGGGGCAGGACTATGGCTACACCTTC
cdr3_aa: CASSQNINRGQDYGYTF

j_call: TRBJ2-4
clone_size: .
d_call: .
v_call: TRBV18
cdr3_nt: TGTGCCAGCTCACGGGCTAGTGGGCGGGGCAAAAACATTCAGTACTTC
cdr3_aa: CASSRASGRGKNIQYF

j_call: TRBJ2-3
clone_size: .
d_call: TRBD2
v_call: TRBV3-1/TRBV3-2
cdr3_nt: TGTGCCAGCAGAACTCAAAGGCAAGCGGGAGTAACGGATACGCAGTATTTT
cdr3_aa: CASRTQRQAGVTDTQYF

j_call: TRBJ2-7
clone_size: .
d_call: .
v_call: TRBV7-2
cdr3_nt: TGTGCCAGCAGCTTATTTGGGCTAGCAAGCTCCTACGAGCAGTACTTC
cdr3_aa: CASSLFGLASSYEQYF

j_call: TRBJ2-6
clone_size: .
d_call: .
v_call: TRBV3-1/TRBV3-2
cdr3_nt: TGTGCCAGCAGCCACACTGGGGCCAACGTCCTGACTTTC
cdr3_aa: CASSHTGANVLTF

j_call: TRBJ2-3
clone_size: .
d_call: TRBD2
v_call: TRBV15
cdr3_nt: TGTGCCACCAGCAGGCTCACTAGCGGAGGAGGGGTGGATACGCAGTATTTT
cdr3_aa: CATSRLTSGGGVDTQYF

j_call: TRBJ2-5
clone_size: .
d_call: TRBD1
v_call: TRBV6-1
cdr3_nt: TGTGCCAGCAGTGTATTACCGGGACAGGCTATGGAGACCCAGTACTTC
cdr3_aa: CASSVLPGQAMETQYF

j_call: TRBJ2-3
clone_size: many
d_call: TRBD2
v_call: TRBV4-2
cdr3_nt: TGTGCCAGCAGCCAAGAGACTAGCGGGGGGGCAGATACGCAGTATTTT
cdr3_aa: CASSQETSGGADTQYF

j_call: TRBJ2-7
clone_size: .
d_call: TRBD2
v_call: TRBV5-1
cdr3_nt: TGCGCCAGCAGCTTGGGGACCAGTACTAGCGGGGGTCAGGAGCAGTACTTC
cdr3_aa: CASSLGTSTSGGQEQYF

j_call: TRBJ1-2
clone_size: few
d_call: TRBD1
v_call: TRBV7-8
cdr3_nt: TGTGCCAGCAGCTCCCAGGAAATGACAGGGATAGAGGGCTACACCTTC
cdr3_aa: CASSSQEMTGIEGYTF

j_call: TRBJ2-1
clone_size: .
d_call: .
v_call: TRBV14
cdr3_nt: TGTGCCAGCAGCCACGGTCGGAGCTACAATGAGCAGTTCTTC
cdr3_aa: CASSHGRSYNEQFF

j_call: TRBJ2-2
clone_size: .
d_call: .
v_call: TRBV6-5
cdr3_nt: TGTGCCAGCAGTTATCTCAAGGGGCGTATGGCCGGGGAGCTGTTTTTT
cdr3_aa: CASSYLKGRMAGELFF

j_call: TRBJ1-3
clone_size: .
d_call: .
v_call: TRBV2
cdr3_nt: TGTGCCAGCAGTGAAGGACAAGTCTCTGGAAACACCATATATTTT
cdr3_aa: CASSEGQVSGNTIYF

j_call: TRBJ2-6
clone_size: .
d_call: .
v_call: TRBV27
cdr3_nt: TGTGCCAGCAGCATAGGGGCAGGGACTGGGGCCAACGTCCTGACTTTC
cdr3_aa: CASSIGAGTGANVLTF

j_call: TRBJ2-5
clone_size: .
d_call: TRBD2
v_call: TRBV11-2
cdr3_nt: TGTGCCAGCCGGACTAGCGGGAAAGAGACCCAGTACTTC
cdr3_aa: CASRTSGKETQYF

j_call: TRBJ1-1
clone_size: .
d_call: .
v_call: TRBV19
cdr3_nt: TGTGCCAGTAGTATAGCGGCGTCGGGTGAAGCTTTCTTT
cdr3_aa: CASSIAASGEAFF

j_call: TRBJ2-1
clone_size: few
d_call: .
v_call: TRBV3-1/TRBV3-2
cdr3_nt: TGTGCCAGCAGCCAACGCCCCGGGACTCCCTCCTACAATGAGCAGTTCTTC
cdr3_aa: CASSQRPGTPSYNEQFF

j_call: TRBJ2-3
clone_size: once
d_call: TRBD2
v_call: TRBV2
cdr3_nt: TGTGCCAGCAGTGAAGTAGGGACTAGCGGGGTATTAGATACGCAGTATTTT
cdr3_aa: CASSEVGTSGVLDTQYF

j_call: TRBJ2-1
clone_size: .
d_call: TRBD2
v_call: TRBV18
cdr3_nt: TGTGCCAGCTCACCGGGACTAGTATTGAATGAGCAGTTCTTC
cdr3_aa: CASSPGLVLNEQFF

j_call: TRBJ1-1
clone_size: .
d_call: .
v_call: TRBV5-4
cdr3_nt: TGTGCCAGCAGGAGCCCGCTAATCAACACTGAAGCTTTCTTT
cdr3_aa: CASRSPLINTEAFF

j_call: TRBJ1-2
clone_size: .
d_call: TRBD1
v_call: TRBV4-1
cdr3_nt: TGCGCCAGCAGCCAAGGGACAGGGGGAATCTATGGCTACACCTTC
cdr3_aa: CASSQGTGGIYGYTF

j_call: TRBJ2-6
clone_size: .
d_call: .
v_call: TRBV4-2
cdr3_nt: TGTGCCAGCAGCCCTATACCACCTGGGGCCAACGTCCTGACTTTC
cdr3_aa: CASSPIPPGANVLTF

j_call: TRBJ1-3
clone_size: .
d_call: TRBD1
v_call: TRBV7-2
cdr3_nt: TGTGCCAGCAGCTTAACAGGGGCGTCTGGAAACACCATATATTTT
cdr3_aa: CASSLTGASGNTIYF

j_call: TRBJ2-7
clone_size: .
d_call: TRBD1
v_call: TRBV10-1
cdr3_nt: TGCGCCAGCAGTGAGCCCGGGACAGGGGAGAACGAGCAGTACTTC
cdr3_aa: CASSEPGTGENEQYF

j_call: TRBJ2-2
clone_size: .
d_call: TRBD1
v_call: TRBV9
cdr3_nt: TGTGCCAGCAGCGTCGACGGACAGGGAGTCACCGGGGAGCTGTTTTTT
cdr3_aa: CASSVDGQGVTGELFF